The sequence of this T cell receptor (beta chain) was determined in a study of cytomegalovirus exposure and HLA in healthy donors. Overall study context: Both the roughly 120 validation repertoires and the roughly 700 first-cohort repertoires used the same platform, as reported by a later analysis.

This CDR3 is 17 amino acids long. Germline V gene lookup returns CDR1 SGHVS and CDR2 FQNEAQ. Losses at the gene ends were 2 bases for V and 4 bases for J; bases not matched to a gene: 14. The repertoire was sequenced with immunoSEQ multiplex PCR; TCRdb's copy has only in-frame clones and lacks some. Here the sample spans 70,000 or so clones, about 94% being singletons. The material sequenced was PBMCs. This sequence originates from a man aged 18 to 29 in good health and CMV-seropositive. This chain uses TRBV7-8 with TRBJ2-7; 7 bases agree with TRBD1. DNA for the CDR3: TGTGCCAGCAGCTTAAATTCCTACCGGGACAGATCGTACGAGCAGTACTTC. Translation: CASSLNSYRDRSYEQYF.